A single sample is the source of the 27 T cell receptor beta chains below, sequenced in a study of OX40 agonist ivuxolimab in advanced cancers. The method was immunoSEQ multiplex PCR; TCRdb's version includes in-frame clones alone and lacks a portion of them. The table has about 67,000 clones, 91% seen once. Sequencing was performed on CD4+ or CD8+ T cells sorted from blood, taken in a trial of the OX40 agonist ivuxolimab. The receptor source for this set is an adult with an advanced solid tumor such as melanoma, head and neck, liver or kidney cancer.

CDR3 nucleotide sequence: TGTGCCACCTCCGGGGGGTTACGGGTCGCGGGACGGAGGCGGGAAACCATATATTTT. Encoded protein: CATSGGLRVAGRRRETIYF. The chain recombines TRBV28 with TRBJ1-3, with D possibly matching TRBD1 (5 bases). The germline V and J ends were trimmed by 10 bases and 10 bases, with 38 bases remaining between them. Per germline, CDR1 MDHEN and CDR2 SYDVKM. This CDR3 contains 19 residues.

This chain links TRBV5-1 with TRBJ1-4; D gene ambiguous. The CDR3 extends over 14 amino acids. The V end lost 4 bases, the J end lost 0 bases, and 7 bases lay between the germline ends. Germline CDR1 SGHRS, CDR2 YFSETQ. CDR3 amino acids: CASSRWSTNEKLFF. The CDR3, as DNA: TGCGCCAGCAGCCGATGGTCAACTAATGAAAAACTGTTTTTT.

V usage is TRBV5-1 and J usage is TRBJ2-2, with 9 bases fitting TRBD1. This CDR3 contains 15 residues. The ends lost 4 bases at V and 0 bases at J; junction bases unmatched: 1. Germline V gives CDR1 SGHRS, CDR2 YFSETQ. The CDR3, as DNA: TGCGCCAGCAGCCGGGACAGGGCGAACACCGGGGAGCTGTTTTTT. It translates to CASSRDRANTGELFF. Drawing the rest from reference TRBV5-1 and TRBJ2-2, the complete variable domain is KAGVTQTPRYLIKTRGQQVTLSCSPISGHRSVSWYQQTPGQGLQFLFEYFSETQRNKGNFPGRFSGRQFSNSRSEMNVSTLELGDSALYLCASSRDRANTGELFFGEGSRLTVL.

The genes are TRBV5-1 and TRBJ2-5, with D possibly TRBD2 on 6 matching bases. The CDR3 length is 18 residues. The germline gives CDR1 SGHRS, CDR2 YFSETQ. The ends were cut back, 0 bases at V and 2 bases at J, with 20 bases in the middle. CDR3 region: CASSLDGAGPKGQETQYF. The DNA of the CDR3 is TGCGCCAGCAGCTTGGATGGGGCGGGACCCAAAGGGCAAGAGACCCAGTACTTC.

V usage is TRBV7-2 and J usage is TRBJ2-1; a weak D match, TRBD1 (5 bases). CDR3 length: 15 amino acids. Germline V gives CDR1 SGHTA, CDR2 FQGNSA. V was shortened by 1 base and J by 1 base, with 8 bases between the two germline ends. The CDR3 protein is CASSLDRRSYNEQFF. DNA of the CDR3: TGTGCCAGCAGCTTAGACAGGCGGTCCTACAATGAGCAGTTCTTC.

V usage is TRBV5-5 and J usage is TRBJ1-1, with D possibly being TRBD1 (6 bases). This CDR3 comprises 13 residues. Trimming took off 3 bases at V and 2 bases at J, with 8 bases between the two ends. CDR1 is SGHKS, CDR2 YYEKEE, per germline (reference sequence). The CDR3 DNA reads TGTGCCAGCAGCTCGACAGGAAACACTGAAGCTTTCTTT. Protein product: CASSSTGNTEAFF.

CDR3 sequence (DNA): TGTGCCAGCAGCCCCTCGCGAGAGACCCAGTACTTC. This translates into CASSPSRETQYF. The V and J genes are TRBV7-6 and TRBJ2-5; D remains unclear. The length of the CDR3 is 12 residues. Trimming stripped 5 bases from V and 4 bases from J, with 8 bases between. Germline V gives CDR1 SGHVS, CDR2 FNYEAQ.

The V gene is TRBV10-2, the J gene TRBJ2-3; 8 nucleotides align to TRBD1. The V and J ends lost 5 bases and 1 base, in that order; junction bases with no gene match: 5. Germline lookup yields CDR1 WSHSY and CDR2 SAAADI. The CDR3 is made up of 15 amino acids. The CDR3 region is CASSNQGARTDTQYF. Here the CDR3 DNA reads TGCGCCAGCAGTAATCAGGGGGCTCGCACAGATACGCAGTATTTT.

The CDR3 reads CASSPQGLARTYEQYF. The CDR3 DNA reads as TGTGCCAGCAGCCCCCAGGGCCTAGCGCGCACCTACGAGCAGTACTTC. The V gene is TRBV7-9, the J gene TRBJ2-7, with a tentative D call TRBD2 (6 bases). Germline CDR1 is SEHNR and CDR2 is FQNEAQ (reference sequence). The CDR3 consists of 16 residues. Trimming cost V 5 bases and J 2 bases, with 19 bases left between them. Together with reference TRBV7-9 and TRBJ2-7, the CDR3 gives the full variable domain: DTGVSQNPRHKITKRGQNVTFRCDPISEHNRLYWYRQTLGQGPEFLTYFQNEAQLEKSRLLSDRFSAERPKGSFSTLEIQRTEQGDSAMYLCASSPQGLARTYEQYFGPGTRLTVT.

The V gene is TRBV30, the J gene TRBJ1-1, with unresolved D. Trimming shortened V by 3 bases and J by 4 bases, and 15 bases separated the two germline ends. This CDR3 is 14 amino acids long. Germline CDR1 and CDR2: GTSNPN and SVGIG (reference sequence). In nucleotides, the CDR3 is TGTGCCTGGAGGGCCGGACGAGGAGGCACTGAAGCTTTCTTT. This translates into CAWRAGRGGTEAFF. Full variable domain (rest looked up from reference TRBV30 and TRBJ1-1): SQTIHQWPATLVQPVGSPLSLECTVEGTSNPNLYWYRQAAGRGLQLLFYSVGIGQISSEVPQNLSASRPQDRQFILSSKKLLLSDSGFYLCAWRAGRGGTEAFFGQGTRLTVV.

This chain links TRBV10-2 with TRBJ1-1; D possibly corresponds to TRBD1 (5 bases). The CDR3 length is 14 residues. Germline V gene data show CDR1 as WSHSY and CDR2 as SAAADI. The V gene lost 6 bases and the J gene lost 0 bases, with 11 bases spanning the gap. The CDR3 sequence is CASRNRGVNTEAFF. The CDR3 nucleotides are TGCGCCAGCAGAAATCGGGGGGTGAACACTGAAGCTTTCTTT.

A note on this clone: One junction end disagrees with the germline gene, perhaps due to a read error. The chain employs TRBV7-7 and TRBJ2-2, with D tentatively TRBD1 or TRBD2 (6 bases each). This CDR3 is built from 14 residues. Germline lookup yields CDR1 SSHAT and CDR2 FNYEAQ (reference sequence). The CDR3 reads CASSPRRGTGELFF. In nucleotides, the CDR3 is TGTGCTAGCAGCCCCAGGAGGGGGACCGGGGAGCTGTTTTTT. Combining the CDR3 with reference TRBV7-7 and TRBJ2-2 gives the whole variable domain GAGVSQSPRYKVTKRGQDVTLRCDPISSHATLYWYQQALGQGPEFLTYFNYEAQPDKSGLPSDRFSAERPEGSISTLTIQRTEQRDSAMYRCASSPRRGTGELFFGEGSRLTVL.

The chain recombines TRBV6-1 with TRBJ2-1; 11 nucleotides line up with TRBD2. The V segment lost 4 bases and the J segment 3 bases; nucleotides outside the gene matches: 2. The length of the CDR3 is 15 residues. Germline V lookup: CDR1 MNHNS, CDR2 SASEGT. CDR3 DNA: TGTGCCAGCAGTGTTAGCGGGGGGGGCTACAATGAGCAGTTCTTC. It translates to CASSVSGGGYNEQFF.

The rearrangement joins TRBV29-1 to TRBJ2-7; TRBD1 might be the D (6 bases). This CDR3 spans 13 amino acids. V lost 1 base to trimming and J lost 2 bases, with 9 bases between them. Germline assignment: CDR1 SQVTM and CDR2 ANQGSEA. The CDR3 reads CSVEVAGAYEQYF. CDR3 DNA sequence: TGCAGCGTTGAAGTCGCAGGGGCCTACGAGCAGTACTTC.

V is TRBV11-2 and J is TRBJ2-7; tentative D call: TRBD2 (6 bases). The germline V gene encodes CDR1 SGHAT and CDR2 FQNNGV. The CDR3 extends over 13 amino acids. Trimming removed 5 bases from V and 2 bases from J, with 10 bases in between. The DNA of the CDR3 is TGTGCCAGCAGCGTGGGAGGCCCCTACGAGCAGTACTTC. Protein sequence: CASSVGGPYEQYF. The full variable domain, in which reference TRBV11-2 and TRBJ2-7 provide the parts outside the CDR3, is EAGVAQSPRYKIIEKRQSVAFWCNPISGHATLYWYQQILGQGPKLLIQFQNNGVVDDSQLPKDRFSAERLKGVDSTLKIQPAKLEDSAVYLCASSVGGPYEQYFGPGTRLTVT.

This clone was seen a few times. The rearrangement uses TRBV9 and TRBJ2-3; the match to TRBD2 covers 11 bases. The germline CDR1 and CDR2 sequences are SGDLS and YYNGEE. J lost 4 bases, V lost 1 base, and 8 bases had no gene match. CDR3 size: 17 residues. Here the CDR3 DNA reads TGTGCCAGCAGCGTACGGGTTGTAGCGGGAGGGGCAGATACGCAGTATTTT. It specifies CASSVRVVAGGADTQYF.

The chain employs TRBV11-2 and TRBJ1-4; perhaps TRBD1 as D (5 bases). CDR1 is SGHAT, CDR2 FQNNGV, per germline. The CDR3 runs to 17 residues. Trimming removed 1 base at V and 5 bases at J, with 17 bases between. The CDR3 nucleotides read TGTGCCAGCAGCTTAGGTCTGCCCGGCGGGGCAAATGAAAAACTGTTTTTT. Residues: CASSLGLPGGANEKLFF.

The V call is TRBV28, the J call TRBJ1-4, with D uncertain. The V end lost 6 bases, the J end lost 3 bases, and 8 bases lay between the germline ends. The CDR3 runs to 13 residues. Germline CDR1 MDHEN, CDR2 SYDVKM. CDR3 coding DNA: TGTGCCAGCAGGGTCCCGGCTAATGAAAAACTGTTTTTT. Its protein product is CASRVPANEKLFF.

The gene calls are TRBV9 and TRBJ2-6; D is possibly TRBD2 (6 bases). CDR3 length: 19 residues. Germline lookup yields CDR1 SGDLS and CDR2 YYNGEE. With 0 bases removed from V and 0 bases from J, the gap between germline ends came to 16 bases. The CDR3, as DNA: TGTGCCAGCAGCGTAGGGGGTTCGGGACTCCTCTCTGGGGCCAACGTCCTGACTTTC. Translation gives CASSVGGSGLLSGANVLTF.

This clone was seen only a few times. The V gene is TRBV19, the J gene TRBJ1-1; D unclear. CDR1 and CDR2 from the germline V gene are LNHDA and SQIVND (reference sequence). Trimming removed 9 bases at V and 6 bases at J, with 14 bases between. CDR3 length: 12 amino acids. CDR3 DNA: TGTGCCAGCCTGGACGCCCACGCTGAAGCTTTCTTT. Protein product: CASLDAHAEAFF.

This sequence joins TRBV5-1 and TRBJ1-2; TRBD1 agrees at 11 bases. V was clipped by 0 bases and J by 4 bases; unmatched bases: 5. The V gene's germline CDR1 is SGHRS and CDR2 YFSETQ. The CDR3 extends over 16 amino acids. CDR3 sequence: CASSLVGTGGVYGYTF. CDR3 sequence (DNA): TGCGCCAGCAGCTTGGTGGGGACAGGGGGTGTCTATGGCTACACCTTC.

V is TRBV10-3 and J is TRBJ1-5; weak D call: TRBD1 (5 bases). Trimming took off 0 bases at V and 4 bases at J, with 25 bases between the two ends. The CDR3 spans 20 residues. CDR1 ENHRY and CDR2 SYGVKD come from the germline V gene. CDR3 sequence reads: CAISESKGTPFHHRNQPQHF. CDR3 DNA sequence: TGTGCCATCAGTGAGTCGAAGGGGACCCCTTTCCACCATAGAAATCAGCCCCAGCATTTT.

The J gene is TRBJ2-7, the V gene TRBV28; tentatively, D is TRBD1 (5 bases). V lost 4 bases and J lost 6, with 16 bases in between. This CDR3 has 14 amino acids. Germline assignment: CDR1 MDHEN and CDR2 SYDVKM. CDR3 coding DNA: TGTGCCAGCAGTTCACGACAGCGTCTCAGCGAGCAGTACTTC. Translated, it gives CASSSRQRLSEQYF.

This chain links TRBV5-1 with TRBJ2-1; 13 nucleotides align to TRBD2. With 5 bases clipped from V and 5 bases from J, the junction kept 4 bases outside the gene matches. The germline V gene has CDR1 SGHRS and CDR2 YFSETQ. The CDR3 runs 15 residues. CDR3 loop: CASREGLAGNNEQFF. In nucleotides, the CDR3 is TGCGCCAGCAGGGAGGGACTAGCGGGAAACAATGAGCAGTTCTTC. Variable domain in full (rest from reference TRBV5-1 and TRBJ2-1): KAGVTQTPRYLIKTRGQQVTLSCSPISGHRSVSWYQQTPGQGLQFLFEYFSETQRNKGNFPGRFSGRQFSNSRSEMNVSTLELGDSALYLCASREGLAGNNEQFFGPGTRLTVL.

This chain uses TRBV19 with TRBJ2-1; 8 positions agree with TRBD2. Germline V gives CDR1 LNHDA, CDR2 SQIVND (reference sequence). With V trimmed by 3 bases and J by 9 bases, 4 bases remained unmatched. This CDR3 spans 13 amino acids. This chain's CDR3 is CASSMLAGGEQFF. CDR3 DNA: TGTGCCAGTAGTATGTTGGCGGGAGGTGAGCAGTTCTTC.

The CDR3 DNA is TGTGCCAGTAGTATATACGCCGACAGGCTGAACACTGAAGCTTTCTTT. Its protein product is CASSIYADRLNTEAFF. The rearrangement links TRBV19 to TRBJ1-1, with TRBD1 as a possible D gene (6 bases). V was cut by 2 bases and J by 0 bases, with 13 bases left in between. Germline V gene data show CDR1 as LNHDA and CDR2 as SQIVND (reference sequence). The length of the CDR3 is 16 residues. The whole variable domain, remainder taken from reference TRBV19 and TRBJ1-1, is DGGITQSPKYLFRKEGQNVTLSCEQNLNHDAMYWYRQDPGQGLRLIYYSQIVNDFQKGDIAEGYSVSREKKESFPLTVTSAQKNPTAFYLCASSIYADRLNTEAFFGQGTRLTVV.

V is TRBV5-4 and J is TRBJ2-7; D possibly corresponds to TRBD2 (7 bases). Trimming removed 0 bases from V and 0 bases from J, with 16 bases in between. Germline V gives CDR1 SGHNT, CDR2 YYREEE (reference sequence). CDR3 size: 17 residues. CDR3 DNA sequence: TGTGCCAGCAGCTTGGCCGTGGGGGGAGGGGGCTCCTACGAGCAGTACTTC. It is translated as CASSLAVGGGGSYEQYF.